Listed here are 27 T cell receptor beta chains from one sample, sequenced in a study of CD8 T cells in ankylosing spondylitis. Whole-study findings and limits: A motif of 7 or 8 highly homologous TCR beta variants was seen as apparently characteristic of ankylosing spondylitis blood.

TCRdb reprocessed the 5' RACE reads via MiXCR and lists one record per CDR3 protein. Of about 750,000 distinct CDR3 sequences in the sample, about 20% were seen once. No antigen has been identified for these receptors. Input material: blood, either unsorted or a sorted T cell fraction (not recorded which). Source of these receptors: a male donor with ankylosing spondylitis.

This clonotype showed up many times. This rearrangement joins TRBV12-3 or TRBV12-4 to TRBJ2-5; 7 bases are shared with TRBD1. The CDR3 has 14 amino acids. V gave up 3 bases and J gave up 2 bases; unmatched junction bases: 3. CDR3 in amino acids: CASSLTGLQETQYF. For the CDR3, the DNA is TGTGCCAGCAGTTTGACAGGGTTGCAAGAGACCCAGTACTTC.

The rearrangement uses TRBV27 and TRBJ2-3; D might be TRBD1 (6 bases). V was shortened by 7 bases and J by 2 bases, with 13 bases between the two germline ends. Per the germline V gene, CDR1 is MNHEY and CDR2 is SMNVEV (reference sequence). The CDR3 runs to 14 residues. CDR3 in amino acids: CASNRASHTDTQYF. The CDR3 DNA follows: TGTGCCAGCAACAGGGCTTCACACACAGATACGCAGTATTTT.

This clonotype has just a few counts. The chain is built from TRBV27 and TRBJ2-7; D is undetermined. In germline, CDR1 is MNHEY, CDR2 SMNVEV (reference sequence). The length of the CDR3 is 12 residues. Trimming took off 8 bases at V and 5 bases at J, with 13 bases between the two ends. In DNA form, the CDR3 reads TGTGCCAGCGGCTTCGGTGCGCACGAGCAGTACTTC. This translates into CASGFGAHEQYF.

The genes are TRBV27 and TRBJ2-7; D ambiguous. Trimming removed 8 bases at V and 0 bases at J, with 14 bases between. The CDR3 contains 14 residues. Germline V CDR1 and CDR2: MNHEY, SMNVEV (reference sequence). The CDR3 sequence: CASRARESSYEQYF. In DNA, the CDR3 is TGTGCCAGCCGAGCCCGCGAGAGCTCCTACGAGCAGTACTTC.

Only a few counts were recorded for this clonotype. The rearrangement uses TRBV5-1 and TRBJ1-4; D perhaps matches TRBD1 (5 bases). Germline V CDR1 and CDR2: SGHRS, YFSETQ. V was shortened by 8 bases and J by 5 bases, with 13 bases between the two germline ends. This CDR3 has 13 residues. The CDR3 loop reads CASTTDPNEKLFF. The CDR3 coding sequence is TGCGCCAGTACGACAGACCCCAATGAAAAACTGTTTTTT.

The chain has TRBV7-9 and TRBJ2-3, with D possibly TRBD2 on 6 matching bases. V shed 7 bases and J shed 6 bases, with 14 bases lying between them. Germline V gene sequence: CDR1 SEHNR, CDR2 FQNEAQ (reference sequence). The CDR3 is 13 residues long. CDR3 in amino acids: CASNPSAGDTQYF. The CDR3 DNA reads as TGTGCCAGCAACCCATCAGCGGGCGATACGCAGTATTTT.

This chain joins TRBV10-3 and TRBJ1-5, with 8 bases fitting TRBD1. This CDR3 is 14 amino acids long. CDR1 is ENHRY, CDR2 SYGVKD, per germline. With V trimmed by 10 bases and J by 0 bases, 5 bases remained unmatched. The DNA for the CDR3 is TGTGCCACCGACAGGGGCTATAGCAATCAGCCCCAGCATTTT. Residues: CATDRGYSNQPQHF.

This clonotype was observed a few times. The rearrangement uses TRBV30 and TRBJ2-2; TRBD1 might be the D (8 bases). The CDR3 consists of 15 residues. V lost 6 bases and J 4 bases, leaving 18 bases between the germline ends. Germline CDR1 GTSNPN, CDR2 SVGIG (reference sequence). CDR3 nucleotide sequence: TGTGCCTGTTCGGAGGACAGGGAGGGCACCGGGGAGCTGTTTTTT. Protein product: CACSEDREGTGELFF.

A single count supports this clonotype. V usage is TRBV5-1 and J usage is TRBJ2-7; no definite D call. The CDR3 contains 13 residues. V lost 2 bases, J lost 2 bases, and 8 bases lay in between. CDR1 is SGHRS and CDR2 is YFSETQ in the germline V gene. CDR3 DNA sequence: TGCGCCAGCAGCTTTAGTACTCCCTACGAGCAGTACTTC. This translates into CASSFSTPYEQYF.

This clonotype has more than one count but fewer than ten. This chain links TRBV15 with TRBJ1-1; the match to TRBD1 covers 8 bases. Germline CDR1 is LNHNV and CDR2 is YYDKDF (reference sequence). Trimming cost V 3 bases and J 2 bases; bases outside gene matches: 8. This CDR3 spans 16 amino acids. The CDR3 loop is CATSSGQGYLNTEAFF. The DNA for the CDR3 is TGTGCCACCAGCAGCGGACAGGGTTACCTAAACACTGAAGCTTTCTTT.

This clonotype occurred a few times. The V gene is TRBV3-1, the J gene TRBJ2-5, with D possibly being TRBD1 (6 bases). The V gene lost 1 base and the J gene lost 5 bases, with 14 bases spanning the gap. Germline CDR1 reads LGHDT; CDR2 reads YNNKEL (reference sequence). This CDR3 has 15 residues. CDR3 nucleotides: TGTGCCAGCAGCCAAGGTAACAGGGTTCAGGAGACCCAGTACTTC. Protein: CASSQGNRVQETQYF.

Only a few counts were recorded for this clonotype. The rearrangement links TRBV6-5 to TRBJ2-5, with D possibly being TRBD2 (5 bases). Per germline, CDR1 MNHEY and CDR2 SVGAGI. V gave up 4 bases and J gave up 2 bases, with 11 bases separating them. The CDR3 loop spans 14 amino acids. CDR3 nucleotide sequence: TGTGCCAGCAGTTTCTCCGGGATACAAGAGACCCAGTACTTC. This codes for CASSFSGIQETQYF.

This clonotype was picked up many times. The genes are TRBV12-3 or TRBV12-4 and TRBJ1-5, with 7 bases that match TRBD1. V shed 4 bases and J 4 bases; nucleotides not matched to a gene: 13. The CDR3 extends over 17 amino acids. The CDR3 DNA sequence: TGTGCCAGCAGTTGGGCCCTCCGGGACAGACATAATCAGCCCCAGCATTTT. It is translated as CASSWALRDRHNQPQHF.

The chain joins TRBV7-3 to TRBJ1-1; D gene ambiguous. The CDR3 consists of 16 residues. Germline-derived CDR1 and CDR2 are SGHTA and FQGTGA. Trimming pared 5 bases from V and 6 bases from J, leaving 22 bases between. The chain's CDR3 is CASSRVYGREVSEAFF. Here the CDR3 DNA reads TGTGCCAGCAGCCGGGTCTATGGGCGGGAAGTTTCTGAAGCTTTCTTT.

V is TRBV11-2 and J is TRBJ2-7; the D is unclear. The V end lost 4 bases, the J end lost 1 base, and 11 bases lay between the germline ends. The length of the CDR3 is 14 residues. Germline CDR1 SGHAT, CDR2 FQNNGV. The CDR3 spells CASSSSEISYEQYF. The CDR3 DNA follows: TGTGCCAGCAGCTCGTCTGAAATTTCCTACGAGCAGTACTTC.

CDR3 sequence: CASSPVLAEIGNEQFF. The DNA of the CDR3 is TGCGCCAGCAGCCCGGTTCTAGCGGAGATTGGCAATGAGCAGTTCTTC. The rearrangement uses TRBV5-1 and TRBJ2-1; 7 bases agree with TRBD2. Per germline, CDR1 SGHRS and CDR2 YFSETQ. This CDR3 contains 16 residues. Trimming at V came to 4 bases and at J to 6 bases, leaving 13 bases not matched to a gene.

Of note for this clonotype: The conserved phenylalanine or tryptophan normally closing the CDR3 is absent here, so this likely arose from a read error. The chain carries TRBV28 and TRBJ2-7; possibly TRBD1 for D (5 bases). Germline V gene lookup returns CDR1 MDHEN and CDR2 SYDVKM. CDR3 length: 14 amino acids. Trimming stripped 6 bases from V and 7 bases from J, with 19 bases between. This CDR3 reads CASSSTDSRREQYL. The DNA of the CDR3 is TGTGCCAGCAGCTCAACTGACAGTCGTAGGGAGCAGTACCTC.

This clonotype was seen a handful of times. This chain links TRBV12-3 or TRBV12-4 with TRBJ2-5; 7 bases fit TRBD1. The junction had 3 bases not matched to a gene; V was cut back by 6 bases and J by 2 bases. The CDR3 totals 13 residues. CDR3 in DNA: TGTGCCAGCAGCGAGGGACAGCAAGAGACCCAGTACTTC. This sequence encodes CASSEGQQETQYF.

V usage is TRBV3-1 and J usage is TRBJ2-7; D is unclear. Between the trimmed V and J ends, which lost 4 bases and 3 bases, there was a span of 7 bases. In germline, CDR1 is LGHDT, CDR2 YNNKEL (reference sequence). There are 12 residues in the CDR3. CDR3 region: CASSRVNYEQYF. CDR3 nucleotides: TGTGCCAGCAGCCGCGTAAACTACGAGCAGTACTTC.

The J gene is TRBJ2-3, the V gene TRBV3-1; 12 bases map to TRBD2. In germline, CDR1 is LGHDT, CDR2 YNNKEL (reference sequence). This CDR3 comprises 16 residues. V lost 4 bases, J lost 2 bases, and 4 bases stayed unmatched. As DNA, the CDR3 is TGTGCCAGCAGCCCCCGGACTAGCGGGATCACAGATACGCAGTATTTT. Translation: CASSPRTSGITDTQYF.

The J gene is TRBJ2-7, the V gene TRBV10-3, with D hard to call. Trimming removed 6 bases from V and 5 bases from J, with 14 bases in between. From germline, CDR1 is ENHRY and CDR2 SYGVKD. The CDR3 extends over 13 amino acids. Here the CDR3 reads CAIRGRLSDEQYF. As DNA, the CDR3 is TGTGCCATCAGAGGACGTTTATCCGACGAGCAGTACTTC.

The J gene is TRBJ1-1, the V gene TRBV20-1; 8 bases fit TRBD1. Germline V CDR1 and CDR2: DFQATT, SNEGSKA (reference sequence). The ends lost 4 bases at V and 3 bases at J; junction bases unmatched: 7. CDR3 length: 14 residues. CDR3 in amino acids: CSAKQGDRDTEAFF. The CDR3 DNA reads as TGCAGTGCTAAACAGGGGGATCGGGACACTGAAGCTTTCTTT.

This clonotype was seen only a few times. V usage is TRBV4-1 and J usage is TRBJ2-7, with TRBD2 identical over 9 bases. The CDR3 runs to 16 residues. V lost 1 base to trimming and J lost 1 base; unmatched junction nucleotides: 5. Germline lookup yields CDR1 MGHRA and CDR2 YSYEKL. CDR3 in amino acids: CASSQVLAGESYEQYF. In DNA, the CDR3 is TGCGCCAGCAGCCAAGTATTAGCGGGGGAGTCCTACGAGCAGTACTTC.

This clonotype was seen only a few times. The chain recombines TRBV24-1 with TRBJ2-5; D may be TRBD1 or TRBD2 (5 bases each). This CDR3 comprises 16 residues. Germline loops: CDR1 KGHDR, CDR2 SFDVKD. V gave up 6 bases and J gave up 1 base, with 17 bases separating them. The CDR3 sequence is CATSPTQGPLQETQYF. The CDR3 coding sequence is TGTGCCACCAGTCCAACTCAGGGACCGCTCCAAGAGACCCAGTACTTC.

The chain has TRBV6-2 or TRBV6-3 and TRBJ1-5, with TRBD1 as a possible D gene (5 bases). Germline CDR1 and CDR2: MNHEY and SVGEGT. CDR3 length equals 14 residues. With 1 base removed from V and 5 bases from J, the gap between germline ends came to 9 bases. The CDR3 protein is CASSYWGVDQPQHF. The CDR3 bases are TGTGCCAGCAGTTACTGGGGGGTCGATCAGCCCCAGCATTTT.

This clonotype was picked up a small number of times. This chain joins TRBV6-1 and TRBJ1-1, with D perhaps matching TRBD1 (6 bases). V was pared by 10 bases and J by 0 bases, with 12 bases between. Germline lookup yields CDR1 MNHNS and CDR2 SASEGT. CDR3 size: 13 residues. The CDR3 nucleotides are TGTGCCACCCTGGACAGCTTGAACACTGAAGCTTTCTTT. Translating it yields CATLDSLNTEAFF.

This clonotype was seen more than once but under ten times. This chain links TRBV20-1 with TRBJ2-7; 10 nucleotides match TRBD1. Germline CDR1 and CDR2: DFQATT and SNEGSKA (reference sequence). This CDR3 has 13 residues. The V gene end was trimmed by 3 bases and the J gene end by 3 bases; junction bases not matched to a gene: 2. CDR3 in amino acids: CSASGDRGYEQYF. As DNA, the CDR3 is TGCAGTGCTAGTGGGGACAGGGGCTACGAGCAGTACTTC.